One sample yielded the 19 T cell receptor beta chains listed below, sequenced in a study of shared clonotypes between healthy human individuals. Clones were sequenced by immunoSEQ multiplex PCR, and TCRdb holds only the in-frame ones, with some missing. The sample holds some 2 million clones; roughly 94% are singletons and the top ten take 0.1% to 0.15%. The sequenced sample consisted of naive CD4+ T cells sorted from blood. As to subset: CD45RA+ positively selected. All receptors derive from a man younger than 30 in good health.

The V gene is TRBV11-2, the J gene TRBJ2-3; D might be TRBD1 (6 bases). The V end lost 5 bases, the J end lost 1 base, and 13 bases lay between the germline ends. The CDR3 loop spans 15 amino acids. The germline gives CDR1 SGHAT, CDR2 FQNNGV. CDR3 sequence: CASSGQGTRTDTQYF. For the CDR3, the DNA is TGTGCCAGCAGCGGGCAGGGGACCCGCACAGATACGCAGTATTTT.

As regards this clone: The junction departs from germline at one end; a sequencing error may be responsible. The V gene is TRBV5-1, the J gene TRBJ2-7, with a tentative D call TRBD1 (6 bases). CDR3 length: 13 amino acids. CDR1 is SGHRS and CDR2 is YFSETQ in the germline V gene. CDR3 nucleotide sequence: TGCGCCAGCAGCTTGGGTTGGGCAGCCCCAGGGGACTTC. This codes for CASSLGWAAPGDF.

The CDR3: CAWSPRVGTYGYTF. Here the CDR3 DNA reads TGTGCCTGGAGCCCACGGGTAGGGACTTATGGCTACACCTTC. This chain joins TRBV30 and TRBJ1-2; perhaps TRBD1 as D (5 bases). The CDR3 totals 14 residues. With 3 bases removed from V and 5 bases from J, the gap between germline ends came to 16 bases. CDR1 GTSNPN and CDR2 SVGIG come from the germline V gene (reference sequence).

This chain uses TRBV5-1 with TRBJ1-1; D call uncertain. The CDR3 consists of 14 residues. The germline gives CDR1 SGHRS, CDR2 YFSETQ. Trimming removed 4 bases at V and 5 bases at J, with 15 bases between. CDR3 residues: CASSPVSLRTEAFF. The CDR3 bases are TGCGCCAGCAGCCCCGTAAGTCTGAGAACTGAAGCTTTCTTT.

This CDR3 reads CASSLVGSGEQFF. In nucleotides, the CDR3 is TGTGCCAGCAGCTTGGTAGGTAGCGGCGAGCAGTTCTTC. This chain uses TRBV5-4 with TRBJ2-1; D may be TRBD2 (6 bases). CDR1 and CDR2 from the germline V gene are SGHNT and YYREEE (reference sequence). The CDR3 is 13 residues long. Deletions cut 0 bases from V and 10 bases from J, with 11 bases between.

The gene calls are TRBV5-4 and TRBJ2-5; unclear D gene. CDR1 and CDR2 from the germline V gene are SGHNT and YYREEE (reference sequence). The V end was cut by 1 base, the J end by 1 base, with 8 bases between. This CDR3 region has 14 residues. The DNA for the CDR3 is TGTGCCAGCAGCTTGCTATCCCCCCAAGAGACCCAGTACTTC. This codes for CASSLLSPQETQYF.

As regards this clone: One end of the junction does not line up with germline, which may come from a read error. Different DNA sequences within this sample yield the same CDR3. This chain uses TRBV7-7 with TRBJ2-7; D assignment may be TRBD1 or TRBD2 (6 bases each). Germline V CDR1 and CDR2: SSHAT, FNYEAQ (reference sequence). The CDR3 has 15 amino acids. CDR3 sequence: CASSLGSGASYEQYF. The CDR3 DNA reads TGTGCTAGCAGCTTAGGGTCGGGGGCGTCCTACGAGCAGTACTTC.

The rearrangement joins TRBV7-8 to TRBJ2-1; tentatively, D is TRBD2 (5 bases). The germline V gene has CDR1 SGHVS and CDR2 FQNEAQ. With 5 bases removed from V and 3 bases from J, the gap between germline ends came to 5 bases. The CDR3 covers 12 residues. CDR3 nucleotides: TGTGCCAGCAGCGACTACTACAATGAGCAGTTCTTC. Encoded protein: CASSDYYNEQFF.

A word on this clone: This specimen includes other DNA sequences encoding the same CDR3. The gene calls are TRBV5-1 and TRBJ2-7, with TRBD1 matching over 9 bases. The CDR3 length is 14 residues. CDR1 and CDR2 from the germline V gene are SGHRS and YFSETQ. The trim removed 2 bases at V and 2 bases at J, leaving 2 bases unmatched. The CDR3 DNA sequence: TGCGCCAGCAGCTTAGGACAGGGGCCCTACGAGCAGTACTTC. Amino acids: CASSLGQGPYEQYF.

The chain recombines TRBV9 with TRBJ1-5; 9 positions agree with TRBD1. Germline V CDR1 and CDR2: SGDLS, YYNGEE. The ends lost 3 bases at V and 1 base at J; junction bases unmatched: 2. This CDR3 is built from 15 residues. The CDR3 region is CASSGGQGSNQPQHF. CDR3 bases: TGTGCCAGCAGCGGAGGACAGGGGAGCAATCAGCCCCAGCATTTT.

The gene calls are TRBV7-6 and TRBJ2-1; D is unresolved. Trimming shortened V by 5 bases and J by 6 bases, and 5 bases separated the two germline ends. Looked up from germline, CDR1 is SGHVS and CDR2 is FNYEAQ. This CDR3 is 11 amino acids long. CDR3 amino acids: CASSKSNEQFF. In DNA, the CDR3 is TGTGCCAGCAGCAAAAGCAATGAGCAGTTCTTC.

The chain joins TRBV6-1 to TRBJ2-1, with a possible D match to TRBD1 (6 bases). Germline V lookup: CDR1 MNHNS, CDR2 SASEGT. The CDR3 loop spans 15 amino acids. The ends were cut back, 4 bases at V and 2 bases at J, with 12 bases in the middle. CDR3 bases: TGTGCCAGCAGTGCCAAGGGGGTCCCCTACAATGAGCAGTTCTTC. Protein: CASSAKGVPYNEQFF.

V and J are TRBV6-1 and TRBJ1-1; TRBD1 matches 9 bases. Trimming at V came to 6 bases and at J to 9 bases, leaving 5 bases not matched to a gene. Germline CDR1 is MNHNS and CDR2 is SASEGT. This CDR3 has 12 amino acids. The CDR3 loop is CASSRTGEKAFF. In nucleotides, the CDR3 is TGTGCCAGCAGCCGGACAGGGGAGAAAGCTTTCTTT.

This chain links TRBV10-2 with TRBJ2-7; 7 nucleotides match TRBD2. CDR3 length: 14 amino acids. Germline V lookup: CDR1 WSHSY, CDR2 SAAADI. The V and J ends lost 6 bases and 6 bases, in that order; junction bases with no gene match: 11. The DNA for the CDR3 is TGCGCCAGCAGACCTAGCGGTCCCGGCTCCGAGCAGTACTTC. It translates to CASRPSGPGSEQYF.

The chain recombines TRBV5-1 with TRBJ2-7; maybe TRBD2 (7 bases). Germline CDR1 and CDR2: SGHRS and YFSETQ. The CDR3 length is 15 residues. V was cut by 0 bases and J by 4 bases, with 14 bases left in between. CDR3 nucleotide sequence: TGCGCCAGCAGCTTGGTAGGTGCGGGGGCATACGAGCAGTACTTC. Amino acid sequence: CASSLVGAGAYEQYF.

The chain links TRBV6-6 to TRBJ2-1, with TRBD2 matching over 9 bases. After removal of 2 bases from V and 7 bases from J, the junction contained 9 bases not matched to a gene. There are 16 residues in the CDR3. Germline loops: CDR1 MNHNY, CDR2 SVGAGI (reference sequence). CDR3 sequence: CASSYHSSGSKNEQFF. CDR3 sequence (DNA): TGTGCCAGCAGTTACCATAGTAGCGGGAGTAAGAATGAGCAGTTCTTC.

This chain joins TRBV29-1 and TRBJ2-5; D perhaps matches TRBD2 (5 bases). The germline V gene encodes CDR1 SQVTM and CDR2 ANQGSEA. V lost 5 bases and J lost 5, with 18 bases in between. The CDR3 is 14 residues long. The DNA for the CDR3 is TGCAGCGTTCAGTCGGGGTCCCGGTGGGAGACCCAGTACTTC. Translated: CSVQSGSRWETQYF.

The chain uses TRBV4-2 and TRBJ1-5; no clear D gene. Trimming left V 0 bases short and J 2 bases short, with 5 bases between. This CDR3 region has 14 residues. Germline loops: CDR1 LGHNA, CDR2 YNFKEQ. CDR3 DNA: TGTGCCAGCAGCCAAGAAGCCGGCAATCAGCCCCAGCATTTT. It is translated as CASSQEAGNQPQHF.

The table lists this clone with a few counts. The chain carries TRBV10-3 and TRBJ2-6; D possibly corresponds to TRBD2 (6 bases). Trimming took off 3 bases at V and 4 bases at J, with 19 bases between the two ends. The CDR3 totals 18 residues. Looked up from germline, CDR1 is ENHRY and CDR2 is SYGVKD. DNA for the CDR3: TGTGCCATCAGTGACCGGAGGGAAGGGGCTACCGGGGCCAACGTCCTGACTTTC. It specifies CAISDRREGATGANVLTF.